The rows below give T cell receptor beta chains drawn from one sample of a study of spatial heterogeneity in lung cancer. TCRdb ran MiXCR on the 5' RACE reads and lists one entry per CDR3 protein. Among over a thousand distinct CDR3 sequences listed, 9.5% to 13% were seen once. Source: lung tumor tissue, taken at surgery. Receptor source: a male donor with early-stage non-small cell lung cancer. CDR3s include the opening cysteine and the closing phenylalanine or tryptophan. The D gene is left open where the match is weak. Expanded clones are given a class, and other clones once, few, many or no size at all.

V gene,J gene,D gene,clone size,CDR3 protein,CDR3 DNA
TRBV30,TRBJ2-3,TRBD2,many,CAWRIGLAGGDTQYF,TGTGCCTGGAGGATCGGACTAGCGGGAGGAGATACGCAGTATTTT
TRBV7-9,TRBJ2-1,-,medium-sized,CASSLLAYYNEQFF,TGTGCCAGCAGCTTACTAGCGTACTACAATGAGCAGTTCTTC
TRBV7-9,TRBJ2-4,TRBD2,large,CASSLSGGGNIQYF,TGTGCCAGCAGCTTAAGCGGGGGCGGAAACATTCAGTACTTC
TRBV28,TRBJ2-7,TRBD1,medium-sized,CASRTTGDRYEQYF,TGTGCCAGCAGAACAACAGGGGATCGCTACGAGCAGTACTTC
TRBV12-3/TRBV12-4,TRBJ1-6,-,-,CASSFPNSPLHF,TGTGCCAGCAGTTTTCCAAATTCACCCCTCCACTTT
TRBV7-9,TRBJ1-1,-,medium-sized,CASSLGYTEAFF,TGTGCCAGCAGCTTAGGGTACACTGAAGCTTTCTTT
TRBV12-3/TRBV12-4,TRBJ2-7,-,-,CASSLGFYEQYF,TGTGCCAGCAGCCTTGGTTTCTACGAGCAGTACTTC
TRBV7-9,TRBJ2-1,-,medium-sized,CASSLSPGAFYNEQFF,TGTGCCAGCAGCTTATCCCCGGGAGCTTTCTACAATGAGCAGTTCTTC
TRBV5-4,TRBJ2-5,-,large,CASSLFGRKQETQYF,TGTGCCAGCAGCTTATTCGGGCGTAAGCAAGAGACCCAGTACTTC
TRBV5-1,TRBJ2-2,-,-,CASSLTKNTGELFF,TGCGCCAGCAGCTTGACTAAGAACACCGGGGAGCTGTTTTTT
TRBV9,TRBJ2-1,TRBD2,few,CASNPFWGTSGNNEQFF,TGTGCCAGCAACCCTTTCTGGGGGACTAGCGGGAACAATGAGCAGTTCTTC
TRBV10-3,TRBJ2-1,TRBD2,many,CAIRPTSGVSSYNEQFF,TGTGCCATCAGGCCCACTAGCGGGGTTAGCTCCTACAATGAGCAGTTCTTC
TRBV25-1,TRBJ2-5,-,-,CASSELREETQYF,TGTGCCAGCAGTGAATTAAGGGAAGAGACCCAGTACTTC
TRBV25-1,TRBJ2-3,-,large,CASSDGTGYSTDTQYF,TGTGCCAGCAGTGATGGAACGGGATATAGCACAGATACGCAGTATTTT
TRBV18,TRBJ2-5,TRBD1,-,CASSLKTGTQETQYF,TGTGCCAGCTCGCTAAAGACAGGGACGCAAGAGACCCAGTACTTC
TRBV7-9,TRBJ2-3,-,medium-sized,CASSLSGSDTQYF,TGTGCCAGCAGCTTATCTGGGTCAGATACGCAGTATTTT
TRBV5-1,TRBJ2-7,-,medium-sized,CASSLATAGQSGEQYF,TGCGCCAGCAGCTTGGCCACGGCAGGGCAAAGCGGCGAGCAGTACTTC
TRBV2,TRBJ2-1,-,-,CARGGTRPNNEQFF,TGTGCCAGGGGTGGGACCAGACCTAACAATGAGCAGTTCTTC
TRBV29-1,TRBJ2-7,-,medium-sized,CSVGSPGEQYF,TGCAGCGTTGGATCCCCAGGGGAGCAGTACTTC
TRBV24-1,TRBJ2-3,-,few,CATSDLEASTDTQYF,TGTGCCACCAGTGATTTGGAGGCCAGCACAGATACGCAGTATTTT
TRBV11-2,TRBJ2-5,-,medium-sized,CASSLVMGSQETQYF,TGTGCCAGCAGCTTAGTCATGGGGAGTCAAGAGACCCAGTACTTC
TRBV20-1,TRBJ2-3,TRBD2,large,CSAPATSGRQYF,TGCAGTGCTCCGGCGACTAGCGGGAGGCAGTATTTT
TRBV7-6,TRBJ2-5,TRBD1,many,CASSLWTSTGQWQETQYF,TGTGCCAGCAGCTTATGGACTTCGACAGGGCAGTGGCAAGAGACCCAGTACTTC
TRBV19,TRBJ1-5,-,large,CASSRGTDQPQHF,TGTGCCAGTAGTCGTGGGACCGATCAGCCCCAGCATTTT
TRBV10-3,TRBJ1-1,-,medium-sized,CAISPRGQMNTEAFF,TGTGCCATCAGTCCCCGGGGTCAGATGAACACTGAAGCTTTCTTT
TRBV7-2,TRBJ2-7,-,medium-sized,CASSLIPGEAYEQYF,TGTGCCAGCAGCTTAATCCCCGGGGAAGCCTACGAGCAGTACTTC
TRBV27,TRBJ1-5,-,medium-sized,CASSSGPSGNQPQHF,TGTGCCAGCAGTTCGGGTCCCTCGGGGAATCAGCCCCAGCATTTT
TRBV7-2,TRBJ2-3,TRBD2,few,CASSLRGLAATDTQYF,TGTGCCAGCAGCTTACGGGGACTAGCGGCGACAGATACGCAGTATTTT
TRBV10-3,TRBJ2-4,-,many,CAISVRDLAKNIQYF,TGTGCCATCAGTGTTAGGGATCTAGCCAAAAACATTCAGTACTTC
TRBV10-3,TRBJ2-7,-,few,CAAAWDTAYEQYF,TGTGCCGCCGCGTGGGACACCGCCTACGAGCAGTACTTC